This entry is about one T cell receptor (beta chain). These data are taken from a study of T cell changes during pregnancy in multiple sclerosis. Libraries were prepared by immunoSEQ multiplex PCR; TCRdb keeps only in-frame clonotypes and omits some of them. Here the sample spans approximately 31,000 clones, around 89% being singletons. The germline V gene encodes CDR1 SNHLY and CDR2 FYNNEI. Trimming removed 3 bases at V and 5 bases at J, with 21 bases between. The CDR3 runs to 17 residues. The sample was CD8+ T cells from peripheral blood mononuclear cells, taken in the second trimester of pregnancy. The chain has TRBV2 and TRBJ2-3; perhaps TRBD2 as D (6 bases). This clonotype was sampled from a female donor with multiple sclerosis, enrolled in a pregnancy study. The CDR3 sequence is CASSEVVGGLGKDTQYF. The CDR3 DNA reads as TGTGCCAGCAGTGAGGTAGTTGGGGGACTCGGTAAAGATACGCAGTATTTT.